The 11 T cell receptor beta chains given below trace back to one sample, sequenced in a study of CD8 T cells in ankylosing spondylitis. Study conclusions and caveats: A TCR beta motif made of about 8 highly homologous variants seemed typical of ankylosing spondylitis blood.

Antigen specificity for these receptors is unknown. Each CDR3 protein is one row after TCRdb ran MiXCR on the 5' RACE reads. The sample lists 650,000 to 800,000 distinct CDR3 sequences; roughly 19% were seen once. The sample taken for sequencing was blood, either unsorted or a sorted T cell fraction (not recorded which). These receptors were obtained from a male donor with ankylosing spondylitis.

The sample holds a few counts of this clonotype. Here the CDR3 DNA reads TGCAGTGCTAGAGACGGGACAGGGCGGATCTCTGGGGCCAACGTCCTGACTTTC. This gives the protein CSARDGTGRISGANVLTF. V gene TRBV20-1 combines with J gene TRBJ2-6, with 9 bases fitting TRBD1. Losses at the gene ends were 0 bases for V and 0 bases for J; bases not matched to a gene: 6. CDR1 DFQATT and CDR2 SNEGSKA come from the germline V gene (reference sequence). The length of the CDR3 is 18 residues.

This clonotype was counted a few times. V gene TRBV15 combines with J gene TRBJ2-3, with D possibly TRBD2 on 6 matching bases. Per the germline V gene, CDR1 is LNHNV and CDR2 is YYDKDF (reference sequence). This CDR3 comprises 15 residues. Between the trimmed V and J ends, which lost 5 bases and 3 bases, there was a span of 15 bases. This CDR3 is CATSRRDSGTDTQYF. The CDR3 nucleotides are TGTGCCACCAGCCGAAGGGACTCCGGGACAGATACGCAGTATTTT. The full variable domain, its missing parts supplied by reference TRBV15 and TRBJ2-3, is DAMVIQNPRYQVTQFGKPVTLSCSQTLNHNVMYWYQQKSSQAPKLLFHYYDKDFNNEADTPDNFQSRRPNTSFCFLDIRSPGLGDTAMYLCATSRRDSGTDTQYFGPGTRLTVL.

This clonotype was seen at least ten times. The rearrangement links TRBV5-1 to TRBJ2-1, with 7 bases matching TRBD1. The CDR3 is 15 residues long. Germline V gene lookup returns CDR1 SGHRS and CDR2 YFSETQ. V dropped 7 bases and J dropped 4; count of bases not matched to a gene: 11. The CDR3 sequence is CASSPDGQAYNEQFF. The CDR3 bases are TGCGCCAGCTCCCCTGACGGACAGGCGTACAATGAGCAGTTCTTC.

This clonotype was picked up a small number of times. The rearrangement joins TRBV4-1 to TRBJ1-5; 7 positions match TRBD1. Germline values: CDR1 MGHRA, CDR2 YSYEKL. CDR3 length: 15 amino acids. J was trimmed by 5 bases and V by 1 base; bases with no gene match: 5. CDR3 residues: CASSQGGGGYQPQHF. CDR3 in DNA: TGCGCCAGCAGCCAAGGAGGGGGCGGGTATCAGCCCCAGCATTTT.

CDR3 in amino acids: CSAFSGRAPRWNEQFF. In nucleotides, the CDR3 is TGCAGTGCTTTTAGCGGGAGGGCTCCTAGGTGGAATGAGCAGTTCTTC. The V call is TRBV20-1, the J call TRBJ2-1; 11 positions match TRBD2. Germline values: CDR1 DFQATT, CDR2 SNEGSKA (reference sequence). The CDR3 contains 16 residues. The trim removed 5 bases at V and 7 bases at J, leaving 13 bases unmatched.

The chain's CDR3 is CSVVASGAYEQYF. In nucleotides, the CDR3 is TGCAGTGTGGTGGCTAGCGGGGCCTACGAGCAGTACTTC. The chain has TRBV20-1 and TRBJ2-7; TRBD2 agrees at 9 bases. Trimming at V came to 7 bases and at J to 2 bases, leaving 6 bases not matched to a gene. Germline lookup yields CDR1 DFQATT and CDR2 SNEGSKA (reference sequence). The CDR3 extends over 13 amino acids.

This rearrangement joins TRBV3-1 to TRBJ2-1; 14 bases line up with TRBD2. The J segment lost 4 bases and the V segment lost 5 bases, leaving 19 bases of the junction unmatched. From germline, CDR1 is LGHDT and CDR2 YNNKEL (reference sequence). The CDR3 consists of 21 residues. This CDR3 is CASSSRTSGGTAKGRYNEQFF. The CDR3 DNA is TGTGCCAGCAGCTCTCGGACTAGCGGGGGGACCGCTAAGGGGAGATACAATGAGCAGTTCTTC.

The V gene is TRBV9, the J gene TRBJ2-7; TRBD1 aligns across 12 bases. There are 16 residues in the CDR3. CDR1 and CDR2 from the germline V gene are SGDLS and YYNGEE. The trim removed 4 bases at V and 2 bases at J, leaving 7 bases unmatched. The CDR3 coding sequence is TGTGCCAGCAGCCCCCGGGGACAGGGGGCCACCTACGAGCAGTACTTC. Translated: CASSPRGQGATYEQYF.

V is TRBV7-9 and J is TRBJ2-3; perhaps TRBD1 as D (6 bases). The CDR3 spans 16 residues. Germline lookup yields CDR1 SEHNR and CDR2 FQNEAQ (reference sequence). Trimming pared 5 bases from V and 4 bases from J, leaving 19 bases between. CDR3 coding DNA: TGTGCCAGCAGCCAAGACCAGGGGTATCAGGCAGATACGCAGTATTTT. This sequence encodes CASSQDQGYQADTQYF.

The chain uses TRBV7-9 and TRBJ1-1; the D is unclear. CDR3 length: 15 residues. The germline V gene encodes CDR1 SEHNR and CDR2 FQNEAQ (reference sequence). The V end lost 5 bases, the J end lost 1 base, and 14 bases lay between the germline ends. The CDR3 DNA follows: TGTGCCAGCAGCGCTTACCTCCACAAGAACACTGAAGCTTTCTTT. Protein product: CASSAYLHKNTEAFF. Full variable domain (rest looked up from reference TRBV7-9 and TRBJ1-1): DTGVSQNPRHKITKRGQNVTFRCDPISEHNRLYWYRQTLGQGPEFLTYFQNEAQLEKSRLLSDRFSAERPKGSFSTLEIQRTEQGDSAMYLCASSAYLHKNTEAFFGQGTRLTVV.

V is TRBV27 and J is TRBJ1-6; D is undetermined. The V end lost 4 bases, the J end lost 8 bases, and 9 bases lay between the germline ends. This CDR3 comprises 13 residues. Germline V gene sequence: CDR1 MNHEY, CDR2 SMNVEV (reference sequence). CDR3 in DNA: TGTGCCAGCAGTTGGGCCCAAGATTCACCCCTCCACTTT. Its translation is CASSWAQDSPLHF.